This T cell receptor (beta chain) was captured by sequencing in a study of CD8+ T cells in alopecia areata. Study as a whole: Among treated patients, oral tofacitinib was administered at 5 to 10 mg twice daily.

Extracted RNA was reverse transcribed, and the resulting cDNA served as sequencing template. Assay used: immunoSEQ multiplex PCR; TCRdb lists only in-frame clones, some missing. The sample holds over 8,500 clones, approximately 65% seen once. Alopecia areata patients provided lesional scalp punch biopsies and peripheral blood, both collected for the study. This clone showed up just once. Germline assignment: CDR1 MDHEN and CDR2 SYDVKM. This CDR3 comprises 14 residues. Trimming removed 2 bases from V and 3 bases from J, with 10 bases in between. V usage is TRBV28 and J usage is TRBJ1-1; possible D gene TRBD1, 5 bases. Sequenced material: skin. The sequence derives from a human donor with alopecia areata. CDR3 loop: CASSLRLGDTEAFF. The CDR3 DNA reads TGTGCCAGCAGTTTACGGTTGGGGGACACTGAAGCTTTCTTT.